Below, 27 T cell receptor beta chains from the same sample are listed, as sequenced in a study of blood T cell repertoires in COVID-19. Some clones are missing from TCRdb's copy, which holds only in-frame ones; the method was immunoSEQ multiplex PCR. Of roughly 58,000 clones in the sample, just over 70% were seen once. Sequenced sample: PBMCs or T cells enriched from blood (not recorded which). The receptors were sampled from a woman aged 60-70 years who had been exposed to COVID-19.

The rearrangement uses TRBV6-2 or TRBV6-3 and TRBJ1-5; D is perhaps TRBD1 (6 bases). V was pared by 6 bases and J by 4 bases, with 10 bases between. Germline CDR1 MNHEY, CDR2 SVGEGT. CDR3 length: 13 residues. CDR3 sequence reads: CASSGQSNQPQHF. Here the CDR3 DNA reads TGTGCCAGCAGCGGACAGAGTAATCAGCCCCAGCATTTT.

The chain couples TRBV20-1 to TRBJ2-7, with a weak D call TRBD2 (6 bases). Deletions cut 3 bases from V and 3 bases from J, with 15 bases between. The CDR3 covers 14 residues. Germline V gives CDR1 DFQATT, CDR2 SNEGSKA (reference sequence). In DNA, the CDR3 is TGCAGTGCTAGTAGGTCGGGGGTAGACTACGAGCAGTACTTC. Its translation is CSASRSGVDYEQYF.

Of note for this clone: Different DNA sequences within this sample yield the same CDR3. The J gene is TRBJ1-1, the V gene TRBV2; D is perhaps TRBD1 (5 bases). Germline lookup yields CDR1 SNHLY and CDR2 FYNNEI. The V end lost 3 bases, the J end lost 4 bases, and 6 bases lay between the germline ends. The CDR3 loop spans 12 amino acids. This chain's CDR3 is CASSDRGTEAFF. The CDR3 DNA follows: TGTGCCAGCAGTGATAGGGGCACTGAAGCTTTCTTT. Filled out from reference TRBV2 and TRBJ1-1, the complete variable domain reads EPEVTQTPSHQVTQMGQEVILRCVPISNHLYFYWYRQILGQKVEFLVSFYNNEISEKSEIFDDQFSVERPDGSNFTLKIRSTKLEDSAMYFCASSDRGTEAFFGQGTRLTVV.

The CDR3 protein is CASSPAGGRKETQYF. The CDR3 region has the DNA TGTGCCAGCAGTCCGGCTGGGGGGAGGAAAGAGACCCAGTACTTC. The rearrangement uses TRBV6-5 and TRBJ2-5; the D gene is possibly TRBD2 (6 bases). Germline CDR1 and CDR2: MNHEY and SVGAGI. The CDR3 covers 15 residues. V was pared by 5 bases and J by 3 bases, with 16 bases between.

This chain connects TRBV20-1 to TRBJ2-7, with 7 bases identical to TRBD2. CDR3 size: 11 residues. J was trimmed by 4 bases and V by 5 bases; bases with no gene match: 2. Germline values: CDR1 DFQATT, CDR2 SNEGSKA (reference sequence). The CDR3 protein is CSAREVYEQYF. The CDR3, as DNA: TGCAGTGCTCGGGAGGTATACGAGCAGTACTTC.

This clone was seen once. The rearrangement joins TRBV9 to TRBJ1-2; 8 bases fit TRBD1. The germline CDR1 and CDR2 sequences are SGDLS and YYNGEE. The CDR3 length is 15 residues. J was trimmed by 13 bases and V by 0 bases; bases with no gene match: 14. The CDR3 DNA is TGTGCCAGCAGCGTAGCTACTGGACAGGGTTCCTCTTGCACCTTC. This translates into CASSVATGQGSSCTF.

This rearrangement joins TRBV28 to TRBJ2-7, with D maybe TRBD1 (6 bases). Trimming took 7 bases from V and 3 from J, leaving 13 bases between them. Germline V CDR1 and CDR2: MDHEN, SYDVKM. The CDR3 has 13 amino acids. CDR3 in amino acids: CASTKRGNYEQYF. The CDR3 DNA reads TGTGCCAGCACTAAAAGGGGGAACTACGAGCAGTACTTC.

This clone was observed a handful of times. The J gene is TRBJ2-2, the V gene TRBV5-1; D may be TRBD2 (6 bases). The CDR3 consists of 16 residues. V lost 0 bases, J lost 3 bases, and 12 bases lay in between. Per the germline V gene, CDR1 is SGHRS and CDR2 is YFSETQ. For the CDR3, the DNA is TGCGCCAGCAGCTTGGCCGGGAGCCTTTACACCGGGGAGCTGTTTTTT. Encoded protein: CASSLAGSLYTGELFF. Drawing the rest from reference TRBV5-1 and TRBJ2-2, the complete variable domain is KAGVTQTPRYLIKTRGQQVTLSCSPISGHRSVSWYQQTPGQGLQFLFEYFSETQRNKGNFPGRFSGRQFSNSRSEMNVSTLELGDSALYLCASSLAGSLYTGELFFGEGSRLTVL.

This clone was seen only a few times. Other DNA sequences within the sample encode an identical CDR3. The chain employs TRBV28 and TRBJ1-2; tentatively, D is TRBD1 (6 bases). The CDR3 has 12 residues. Trimming removed 3 bases at V and 7 bases at J, with 9 bases between. The germline CDR1 and CDR2 sequences are MDHEN and SYDVKM. The CDR3 reads CASSFRGGGYTF. The DNA for the CDR3 is TGTGCCAGCAGTTTTAGGGGGGGTGGCTACACCTTC.

The chain carries TRBV19 and TRBJ2-1, with D perhaps TRBD2 (6 bases). CDR1 LNHDA and CDR2 SQIVND come from the germline V gene (reference sequence). Between the trimmed V and J ends, which lost 6 bases and 3 bases, there was a span of 9 bases. This CDR3 has 13 amino acids. CDR3 DNA sequence: TGTGCCAGTAGGGCTAGCGACTACAATGAGCAGTTCTTC. Its protein is CASRASDYNEQFF.

This clone has just a few counts. The genes are TRBV7-9 and TRBJ1-1; tentatively, D is TRBD1 (5 bases). Trimming shortened V by 5 bases and J by 4 bases, and 14 bases separated the two germline ends. This CDR3 has 14 residues. In germline, CDR1 is SEHNR, CDR2 FQNEAQ (reference sequence). CDR3 coding DNA: TGTGCCAGCAGCCCCCCTGCAGGGTCCACTGAAGCTTTCTTT. Protein sequence: CASSPPAGSTEAFF.

The chain links TRBV2 to TRBJ2-2; weak D call: TRBD1 (5 bases). Trimming stripped 6 bases from V and 6 bases from J, with 5 bases between. Germline V gene sequence: CDR1 SNHLY, CDR2 FYNNEI. The CDR3 runs 11 residues. CDR3 residues: CASRGPGELFF. The CDR3 coding sequence is TGTGCCAGCAGGGGGCCCGGGGAGCTGTTTTTT.

This sequence joins TRBV6-1 and TRBJ2-7; maybe TRBD2 (6 bases). From germline, CDR1 is MNHNS and CDR2 SASEGT. V lost 0 bases, J lost 3 bases, and 21 bases lay in between. This CDR3 has 18 residues. The CDR3 region has the DNA TGTGCCAGCAGTGAAGCTCACGGCGGGGTCGGCCGTAGCTACGAGCAGTACTTC. This codes for CASSEAHGGVGRSYEQYF.

This sequence joins TRBV30 and TRBJ2-3; weak D call: TRBD2 (6 bases). Trimming removed 2 bases at V and 11 bases at J, with 14 bases between. Germline V gives CDR1 GTSNPN, CDR2 SVGIG (reference sequence). This CDR3 comprises 12 residues. This CDR3 is CAWSPHGTEQYF. Here the CDR3 DNA reads TGTGCCTGGAGTCCTCACGGGACTGAGCAGTATTTT.

V and J are TRBV5-1 and TRBJ1-2; D gene uncertain. V was cut by 4 bases and J by 7 bases, with 17 bases left in between. The CDR3 runs to 14 residues. Germline CDR1 is SGHRS and CDR2 is YFSETQ. The chain's CDR3 is CASSAPEGRAGYTF. The CDR3 DNA follows: TGCGCCAGCAGCGCCCCGGAGGGAAGGGCTGGCTACACCTTC.

This sequence joins TRBV14 and TRBJ2-3, with TRBD1 matching over 10 bases. Germline V lookup: CDR1 SGHDN, CDR2 FVKESK. The CDR3 extends over 17 amino acids. J lost 6 bases, V lost 1 base, and 10 bases had no gene match. The chain's CDR3 is CASSQANRQGAPDTQYF. In nucleotides, the CDR3 is TGTGCCAGCAGCCAAGCCAACCGACAGGGGGCGCCGGATACGCAGTATTTT.

The chain links TRBV7-8 to TRBJ2-5, with 7 bases fitting TRBD1. The CDR3 has 16 residues. Trimming at V came to 5 bases and at J to 5 bases, leaving 14 bases not matched to a gene. Germline CDR1 is SGHVS and CDR2 is FQNEAQ. In DNA, the CDR3 is TGTGCCAGCAGCCAGCTGACAGGGTCTGTCGGGGAGACCCAGTACTTC. Encoded protein: CASSQLTGSVGETQYF.

This chain uses TRBV4-3 with TRBJ2-3; D gene uncertain. Trimming removed 2 bases at V and 0 bases at J, with 3 bases between. From germline, CDR1 is LGHNA and CDR2 YSLEER. The CDR3 contains 13 residues. The CDR3 DNA is TGCGCCAGCAGCCAACCTAGCACAGATACGCAGTATTTT. As protein: CASSQPSTDTQYF.

The genes are TRBV19 and TRBJ2-1; TRBD2 matches at 14 bases. The junction had 5 bases not matched to a gene; V was cut back by 5 bases and J by 14 bases. The CDR3 contains 13 residues. Germline V gives CDR1 LNHDA, CDR2 SQIVND (reference sequence). The CDR3 is CASSPGTSGGEFF. The CDR3 coding sequence is TGTGCCAGTAGTCCCGGGACTAGCGGGGGTGAGTTCTTC.

V gene TRBV19 combines with J gene TRBJ1-1; 8 nucleotides match TRBD1. Unmatched junction bases numbered 11, after V lost 5 bases and J lost 3 bases. The length of the CDR3 is 16 residues. Germline V CDR1 and CDR2: LNHDA, SQIVND (reference sequence). The CDR3 sequence: CASSGGQGAGDTEAFF. In DNA form, the CDR3 reads TGTGCCAGTAGTGGGGGTCAGGGGGCCGGAGACACTGAAGCTTTCTTT.

This chain connects TRBV28 to TRBJ2-7; D is perhaps TRBD2 (6 bases). The CDR3 covers 15 residues. The germline gives CDR1 MDHEN, CDR2 SYDVKM. The V and J ends lost 7 bases and 2 bases respectively, with 18 bases between them. The CDR3 reads CASIHNFGSPYEQYF. The CDR3, as DNA: TGTGCCAGCATCCATAACTTCGGGAGTCCCTACGAGCAGTACTTC. The whole variable domain, filled in from reference TRBV28 and TRBJ2-7, reads DVKVTQSSRYLVKRTGEKVFLECVQDMDHENMFWYRQDPGLGLRLIYFSYDVKMKEKGDIPEGYSVSREKKERFSLILESASTNQTSMYLCASIHNFGSPYEQYFGPGTRLTVT.

The chain couples TRBV30 to TRBJ2-5; TRBD2 might be the D (7 bases). CDR3 length equals 16 residues. Germline lookup yields CDR1 GTSNPN and CDR2 SVGIG (reference sequence). V was cut by 6 bases and J by 6 bases, with 26 bases left in between. CDR3 nucleotide sequence: TGTGCCTGCACCACTAGGGGGAGGGGTCTCGGAAAGACCCAGTACTTC. Translated: CACTTRGRGLGKTQYF. Full variable domain (outside the CDR3, taken from reference TRBV30 and TRBJ2-5): SQTIHQWPATLVQPVGSPLSLECTVEGTSNPNLYWYRQAAGRGLQLLFYSVGIGQISSEVPQNLSASRPQDRQFILSSKKLLLSDSGFYLCACTTRGRGLGKTQYFGPGTRLLVL.

This clone was seen just once. The chain carries TRBV7-3 and TRBJ1-4, with 8 nucleotides matching TRBD1. This CDR3 is built from 23 residues. The V and J ends lost 1 base and 0 bases, in that order; junction bases with no gene match: 22. Germline V CDR1 and CDR2: SGHTA, FQGTGA. CDR3 region: CASSLSPPPPGQVGGATNEKLFF. The CDR3 nucleotides are TGTGCCAGCAGCTTAAGCCCACCCCCACCGGGACAGGTGGGTGGAGCAACTAATGAAAAACTGTTTTTT. The complete variable domain, with remaining parts taken from reference TRBV7-3 and TRBJ1-4, reads GAGVSQTPSNKVTEKGKYVELRCDPISGHTALYWYRQSLGQGPEFLIYFQGTGAADDSGLPNDRFFAVRPEGSVSTLKIQRTERGDSAVYLCASSLSPPPPGQVGGATNEKLFFGSGTQLSVL.

This clone was detected once. This chain links TRBV7-6 with TRBJ1-3, with D possibly matching TRBD1 (5 bases). V lost 1 base and J lost 4, with 5 bases in between. Germline values: CDR1 SGHVS, CDR2 FNYEAQ. CDR3 length: 13 amino acids. CDR3 protein: CASSLDRGNTIYF. CDR3 DNA sequence: TGTGCCAGCAGCTTAGACAGGGGAAACACCATATATTTT.

This clone is a singleton in its sample. The CDR3 bases are TGTGCCAGCAGTTACAATATAGGCGGGAACTCCTACAATGAGCAGTTCTTC. It is translated as CASSYNIGGNSYNEQFF. This chain connects TRBV6-2 or TRBV6-3 to TRBJ2-1, with a possible D match to TRBD2 (6 bases). This CDR3 is built from 17 residues. Germline CDR1 is MNHEY and CDR2 is SVGEGT. V lost 2 bases and J 0 bases, leaving 14 bases between the germline ends.

The V and J genes are TRBV19 and TRBJ1-5, with D perhaps TRBD1 (6 bases). CDR3 size: 15 residues. The germline gives CDR1 LNHDA, CDR2 SQIVND (reference sequence). The germline V and J ends were trimmed by 4 bases and 4 bases, with 14 bases remaining between them. The CDR3, as DNA: TGTGCCAGTAGTAGGGGGACAAGTGGGAATCAGCCCCAGCATTTT. Translation: CASSRGTSGNQPQHF.

The chain couples TRBV3-1 (or the pseudogene TRBV3-2) to TRBJ1-1; D gene ambiguous. V lost 1 base to trimming and J lost 0 bases, with 9 bases between them. This CDR3 comprises 15 residues. The germline V gene encodes CDR1 LGHDT and CDR2 YNNKEL (reference sequence). This CDR3 reads CASSQGRTMNTEAFF. CDR3 nucleotide sequence: TGTGCCAGCAGCCAAGGACGGACTATGAACACTGAAGCTTTCTTT.